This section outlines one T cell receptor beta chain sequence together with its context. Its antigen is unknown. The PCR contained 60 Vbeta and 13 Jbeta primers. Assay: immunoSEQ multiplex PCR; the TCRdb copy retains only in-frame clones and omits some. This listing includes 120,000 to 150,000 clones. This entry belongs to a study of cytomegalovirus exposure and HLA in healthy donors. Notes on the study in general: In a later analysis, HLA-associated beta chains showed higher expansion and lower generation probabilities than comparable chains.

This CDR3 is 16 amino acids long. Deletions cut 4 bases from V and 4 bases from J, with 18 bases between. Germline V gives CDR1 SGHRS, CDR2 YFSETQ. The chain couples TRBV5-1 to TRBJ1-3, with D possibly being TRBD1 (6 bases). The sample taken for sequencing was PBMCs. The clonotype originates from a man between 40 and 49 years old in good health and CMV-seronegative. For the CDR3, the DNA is TGCGCCAGCAGCCCTGGACAGTCGGCGGGCGGAAACACCATATATTTT. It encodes CASSPGQSAGGNTIYF.